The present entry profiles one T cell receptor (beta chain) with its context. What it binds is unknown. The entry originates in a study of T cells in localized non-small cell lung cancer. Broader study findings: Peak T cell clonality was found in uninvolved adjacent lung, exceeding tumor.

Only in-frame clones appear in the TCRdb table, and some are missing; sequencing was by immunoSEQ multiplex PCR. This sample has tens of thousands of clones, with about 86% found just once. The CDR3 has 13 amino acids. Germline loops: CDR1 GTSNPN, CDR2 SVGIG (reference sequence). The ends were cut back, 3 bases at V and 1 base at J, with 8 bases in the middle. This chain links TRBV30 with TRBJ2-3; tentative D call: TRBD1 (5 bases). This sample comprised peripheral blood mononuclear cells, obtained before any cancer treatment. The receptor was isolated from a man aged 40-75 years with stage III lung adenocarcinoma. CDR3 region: CAWSKQGTDTQYF. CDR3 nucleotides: TGTGCCTGGAGCAAACAGGGCACAGATACGCAGTATTTT.